Included here is one TCR beta chain sequence, with context. Its target is not known. The data stem from a study of cytomegalovirus exposure and HLA in healthy donors. Study background: An analysis done earlier identified some 120 million unique TCR beta sequences from 200 million or so T cells. Around 85 million unique TCR sequences came from HLA-typed donors in an early release. Study-level points and caveats: TCR association rates varied by HLA locus in a later analysis, with DRB1 highest and HLA-C lowest.

The CDR3 length is 16 residues. Germline V gene sequence: CDR1 SGHTA, CDR2 FQGNSA. Trimming pared 1 base from V and 6 bases from J, leaving 19 bases between. Use of 60 Vbeta and 13 Jbeta primers characterized the PCR. Measured with immunoSEQ multiplex PCR; TCRdb has only the in-frame clones, and not every one. The table shows about 200,000 clones, with less than 90% occurring only once. Specimen: PBMCs. The TCR originated in a woman younger than 45 in good health and CMV-seronegative. The J gene is TRBJ2-7, the V gene TRBV7-2, with a tentative D call TRBD2 (5 bases). The DNA of the CDR3 is TGTGCCAGCAGCTTAGGTTGGGTGGGAGCAGTAGGCGAGCAGTACTTC. This codes for CASSLGWVGAVGEQYF.